Listed below are T cell receptor beta chains from one sample, sequenced in a study of blood T cells in healthy people across ages. A single record per CDR3 protein comes from TCRdb applying MiXCR to the 5' RACE reads. The sample records more than 800,000 distinct CDR3 sequences, 29% being singletons. Sequencing was performed on blood. The receptors were gathered from a woman over 75 in good health. CDR3s include the opening cysteine and the closing phenylalanine or tryptophan. The D gene is left open where the match is weak. Some rows mark clone size as missing; the rest say once, few, many or name a class of expanded clone.

TRBV20-1,-,TRBD1,TRBJ1-6,TGCAGTGCTAGGGCCGGGACAGGGGGCCGAAATTCACCCCTCCACTTT,CSARAGTGGRNSPLHF
TRBV12-3/TRBV12-4,-,-,TRBJ1-5,TGTGCCAGCAGTTTAATCGGGGGGCTACAGCCCCAGCATTTT,CASSLIGGLQPQHF
TRBV7-2,many,TRBD2,TRBJ2-7,TGTGCCAGCAGTTTCGGGGGGTCCACCTACGAGCAGTACTTC,CASSFGGSTYEQYF
TRBV6-1,-,-,TRBJ1-2,TGTGCCAGCAGTGAAGACCTTGCAGGGCCTTTCTATGGCTACACCTTC,CASSEDLAGPFYGYTF
TRBV20-1,-,-,TRBJ1-1,TGCAGTGCTAGGGCAGGGAACACTGAAGCTTTCTTT,CSARAGNTEAFF
TRBV6-2/TRBV6-3,many,TRBD2,TRBJ2-5,TGTGCCAGCCTCAAAGGGACTAGCGGGGGGAAGACCCAGTACTTC,CASLKGTSGGKTQYF
TRBV6-2/TRBV6-3,many,-,TRBJ1-1,TGTGCCAGCAGTTACCCACCGATCTCTTTCTTT,CASSYPPISFF
TRBV7-6,many,-,TRBJ1-5,TGTGCCAGCAGCTTAGGTTCGTCAGGGGTACTAGGTCAGCCCCAGCATTTT,CASSLGSSGVLGQPQHF
TRBV25-1,-,TRBD1,TRBJ1-6,TGTGCCAGTTCTTCAGGGGGCGCCGGTCGGGTACCCCTCCACTTT,CASSSGGAGRVPLHF
TRBV5-4,-,-,TRBJ2-3,TGTGCCAGCAGCGTAAGAGGACTCGGAACAACGGATACGCAGTATTTT,CASSVRGLGTTDTQYF
TRBV12-3/TRBV12-4,few,TRBD1,TRBJ1-1,TGTGCCAGCAGTACACGGACAGGGAGGATGAACACTGAAGCTTTCTTT,CASSTRTGRMNTEAFF
TRBV9,many,TRBD1,TRBJ1-6,TGTGCCAGCAGCGGGACAGGGAGGTCACCCCTCCACTTT,CASSGTGRSPLHF
TRBV29-1,many,TRBD2,TRBJ2-3,TGCAGCGTTGTACGACTAGCGGATACGCAGTATTTT,CSVVRLADTQYF
TRBV6-6,few,TRBD1,TRBJ1-1,TGTGCCAGCAGCCCGGGACAGATTATGAACACTGAAGCTTTCTTT,CASSPGQIMNTEAFF
TRBV6-2/TRBV6-3,many,TRBD2,TRBJ2-1,TGTGCCAGCAGACAAGCGGGGGGGCCGATTAATGAGCAGTTCTTC,CASRQAGGPINEQFF
TRBV20-1,once,-,TRBJ1-1,TGCAGTGCTAGAAACACGAACACTGAAGCTTTCTTT,CSARNTNTEAFF
TRBV12-3/TRBV12-4,-,-,TRBJ2-3,TGTGCCAGCAGACGATGGGGGGGCACAGATACGGAGTATTTT,CASRRWGGTDTEYF
TRBV2,-,-,TRBJ2-1,TGTGCCAGCAGTGAAGGGGACTTTGTTGGGAGTGAGCAGTTCTTC,CASSEGDFVGSEQFF
TRBV29-1,-,-,TRBJ2-5,TGCAGCGTTGAGGGACGGGCTGAGTTGGCCCAGTACTTC,CSVEGRAELAQYF
TRBV18,many,TRBD1,TRBJ2-1,TGTGCCAGCTCACCCGGACAGGGTTGGAATGAGCAGTTCTTC,CASSPGQGWNEQFF
TRBV5-1,many,-,TRBJ2-5,TGCGCCAGCAGCTTGGACACCACAGGGAGAGAGACCCAGTACTTC,CASSLDTTGRETQYF
TRBV5-1,few,TRBD1,TRBJ1-4,TGCGCCAGCAGCCAACCGGGACAGGGGGAAAAACTGTTTTTT,CASSQPGQGEKLFF
TRBV20-1,many,TRBD1,TRBJ1-2,TGCAGGGGTGGACAGGGCTATGGCTACACCTTC,CRGGQGYGYTF
TRBV10-2,many,TRBD1,TRBJ2-7,TGCGCCAGCAGTGAGTCTAGGACAGGGGCCTACGAGCAGTACTTC,CASSESRTGAYEQYF
TRBV11-2,-,-,TRBJ2-3,TGTGCCAGCAGCTCCCAGAATAGGGGTATCCCGTATTTT,CASSSQNRGIPYF
TRBV20-1,-,-,TRBJ1-6,TGCAGTGGGGCAACCAGGTCCTATAATTCACCCCTCCACTTT,CSGATRSYNSPLHF
TRBV7-8,many,-,TRBJ1-2,TGTGCCAGCAGCTTAAGGGACGGGGTTGGCTACACCTTC,CASSLRDGVGYTF
TRBV29-1,-,TRBD1,TRBJ2-3,TGCAGCGTTGAAAGCACAGGGGGCGCATTTGAAGATACGCAGTATTTT,CSVESTGGAFEDTQYF
TRBV10-3,-,TRBD1,TRBJ1-1,TGTGCCATCAGTGAGTGGACAGGGGGCACTGAAGCTTTCTTT,CAISEWTGGTEAFF
TRBV9,-,-,TRBJ1-6,TGTGCCAGCAGCCCAATGGCCGGAGCCTATAATTCACCCCTCCACTTT,CASSPMAGAYNSPLHF
TRBV11-2,many,-,TRBJ2-4,TGTGCCAGCAGCTTATCAGGAAACATTCAGTACTTC,CASSLSGNIQYF
TRBV6-5,many,-,TRBJ2-7,TGTGCCAGCAGTTACGGCAACTCCTACGAGCAGTACTTC,CASSYGNSYEQYF
TRBV12-3/TRBV12-4,many,-,TRBJ2-7,TGTGCCAGCAGACAGTCGCTCTACGAGCAGTACTTC,CASRQSLYEQYF
TRBV5-1,many,-,TRBJ2-5,TGCGCCAGCGCTTGGGGAGTAGCGAGCCAAGAGACCCAGTACTTC,CASAWGVASQETQYF
TRBV20-1,many,TRBD2,TRBJ2-6,TGCAGTGCCCCCTTGCGGGGCGGGAGCTCTGGGGCCAACGTCCTGACTTTC,CSAPLRGGSSGANVLTF
TRBV6-5,many,TRBD1,TRBJ2-3,TGTGCCAGCAGTTACGGACAGGGGCTAGGGGATACGCAGTATTTT,CASSYGQGLGDTQYF
TRBV4-3,many,TRBD1,TRBJ1-2,TGTGCCAGCAGCCAAGGGGACAGGGGGCATGGCTACACCTTC,CASSQGDRGHGYTF
TRBV18,many,-,TRBJ2-7,TGTGCCAGCTCCCCCGAGAGGGGCAACTCCTACGAGCAGTACTTC,CASSPERGNSYEQYF
TRBV6-2/TRBV6-3,few,-,TRBJ1-1,TGTGCCAGCAGTTACGGGAGGGAAACCCTGAGCACTGAAGCTTTCTTT,CASSYGRETLSTEAFF
TRBV11-1,many,TRBD1,TRBJ2-1,TGTGCCAGCAGCTTAGAGGACAGGGTAGGTGAGCAGTTCTTC,CASSLEDRVGEQFF
TRBV3-1,-,-,TRBJ2-1,TGTGCCAGCAGCCAAGGAGTCCGGGCCGCGCAGTTCTTC,CASSQGVRAAQFF
TRBV30,-,TRBD1,TRBJ1-6,TGTGCCTGGAGTGTAGGGACAGGGGCGCGGAATTCACCCCTCCACTTT,CAWSVGTGARNSPLHF
TRBV29-1,few,-,TRBJ1-2,TGCAGCGTTGTTGGTTTGGGGGGTAACTATGGCTACACCTTC,CSVVGLGGNYGYTF
TRBV7-6,-,TRBD1,TRBJ1-1,TGTGCCAGCATACCCTCACAGGGGGAGAACACTGAAGCTTTCTTT,CASIPSQGENTEAFF
TRBV5-6,-,-,TRBJ1-4,TGTGCCAGCAGCTTTTATACCGGGACTGCGCCTAATGAAAAACTGTTTTTT,CASSFYTGTAPNEKLFF
TRBV5-1,many,TRBD1,TRBJ2-7,TGCGCCAGCAGCTCAACACAGGGGAGCTACGAGCAGTACTTC,CASSSTQGSYEQYF
TRBV6-5,few,TRBD2,TRBJ2-1,TGTGCCAGCAGCGACACAAGCGGGGGGGCCGAAGAGCAGTTCTTC,CASSDTSGGAEEQFF
TRBV6-5,many,-,TRBJ2-5,TGTGCCAGCAGACTTCTGTACCAAGAGACCCAGTACTTC,CASRLLYQETQYF
TRBV28,-,-,TRBJ1-4,TGTGCCAGCAGCTTACCCCCTAGGCAGGAGAATGAAAAACTGTTTTTT,CASSLPPRQENEKLFF
TRBV5-4,many,-,TRBJ2-7,TGTGCCAGCAGCTTGAAATCCTCAGGGACCAGCTACGAGCAGTACTTC,CASSLKSSGTSYEQYF
TRBV7-2,many,TRBD2,TRBJ2-4,TGTGCCAGCAGCTTAGTGGGACTAGCGGGGGGGCCCCAAAACATTCAGTACTTC,CASSLVGLAGGPQNIQYF
TRBV7-2,-,-,TRBJ1-1,TGTGCCAGCAGCCCCGAGTCTCCAGGGAACACTGAAGCTTTCTTT,CASSPESPGNTEAFF